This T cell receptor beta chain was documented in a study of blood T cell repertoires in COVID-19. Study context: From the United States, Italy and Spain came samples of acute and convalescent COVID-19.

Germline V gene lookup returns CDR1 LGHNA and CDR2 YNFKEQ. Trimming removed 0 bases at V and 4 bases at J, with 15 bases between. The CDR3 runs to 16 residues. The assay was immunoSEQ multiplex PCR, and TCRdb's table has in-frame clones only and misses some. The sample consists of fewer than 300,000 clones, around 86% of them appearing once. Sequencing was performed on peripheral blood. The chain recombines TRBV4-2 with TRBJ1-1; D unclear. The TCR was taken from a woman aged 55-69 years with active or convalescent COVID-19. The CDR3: CASSQDPSRPGTEAFF. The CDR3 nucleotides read TGTGCCAGCAGCCAAGATCCTAGTAGGCCGGGCACTGAAGCTTTCTTT.